This TCR beta chain was found in a study of Ad26.COV2.S vaccination and SARS-CoV-2 variants. Study-wide background: Recipients of Ad26.COV2.S got it intramuscularly, once or twice 56 days apart.

Some clones are missing from TCRdb's copy, which holds only in-frame ones; the method was immunoSEQ multiplex PCR. The sample comprises roughly 270,000 clones, about 87% of which are singletons, and about 3.1% rests with the top ten. Stated treatment: roughly 19 received Ad26.COV2.S at low or high dose, single or two shots; several received placebo; per-sample allocation not given. Collection of the samples took place on day 63 after the first injection of vaccine or placebo. An adult aged 18-55 years in Boston served as the donor. The study used a vaccine consisting of an Ad26 vector that expressed Wuhan-strain SARS-CoV-2 spike. As for this clone: Its target is not known.

Study-level findings and limits: Vaccine recipients posted higher spike-specific TCR breadth than their placebo counterparts.

V was shortened by 5 bases and J by 4 bases, with 14 bases between the two germline ends. The V gene's germline CDR1 is MNHEY and CDR2 SVGAGI. This CDR3 is built from 14 residues. The source was peripheral blood, collected in a trial of Ad26.COV2.S vaccine versus placebo. V is TRBV6-5 and J is TRBJ1-2, with a tentative D call TRBD1 (5 bases). This sequence originates from a person between 18 and 65 years old who received the Ad26.COV2.S COVID-19 vaccine or a placebo. The CDR3 reads CASSPLQGTYGYTF. The CDR3, as DNA: TGTGCCAGCAGTCCCCTCCAGGGCACCTATGGCTACACCTTC.